This T cell receptor beta chain stems from a study of radiotherapy plus CTLA-4 blockade in lung cancer (dated by TCRdb to the late 2010s). Describing the broader study: Among enrolled patients, roughly 17% had an objective response and roughly 31% reached disease control. Results and caveats for the whole study, not just this receptor: After treatment with radiotherapy and ipilimumab, TCR clones that originated in tumors expanded in peripheral blood. The strongest predictors of response, as reported, were early dynamic changes in blood T cell clones along with a rise in serum interferon-beta after radiation.

This clone was seen only once. Which antigen it targets is not known. No base quality values were provided; no much bigger clone lies one nucleotide off. Library construction relied on the immunoSEQ multiplex PCR assay. This immuneACCESS table, as held by TCRdb, lists in-frame sequences with V and J called but not all clones. Of the missing ones, under half trace to an unresolved V gene in checked studies; the others have no known cause. Within this sample are approximately 99,000 clones, with 88% of them counted one time only. 4.9% of the sample rests with the top ten. Relative to germline, V is missing 4 bases and J is missing 0 bases, with 8 bases of the junction outside any gene match. CDR1 and CDR2, looked up from the germline V gene, are MNHNS and SASEGT. Measured from the cysteine to the phenylalanine, the CDR3 is 16 residues long. Only the CDR3 portion is preserved as DNA: 48 bases, with reading frame beginning at the first base.

The study tested focal radiation therapy combined with CTLA-4 blockade (ipilimumab) in patients with chemo-refractory metastatic non-small-cell lung cancer. The receptor comes from a human donor with non-small cell lung cancer that progressed on radiotherapy plus ipilimumab. Sequencing used peripheral blood, obtained from a patient treated with radiotherapy plus ipilimumab. The V and J segments used are TRBV6-1 and TRBJ1-2; the central 7 bases match TRBD1. The CDR3 amino acid sequence is: CASSVSGTVSNYGYTF. Read as DNA, the sequence is TGTGCCAGCAGTGTATCCGGGACAGTCTCTAACTATGGCTACACCTTC.